This T cell receptor (beta chain) derives from a study of T cell responses to AZD1222 COVID-19 vaccine. This CDR3 is 14 amino acids long. CDR1 is SQVTM and CDR2 is ANQGSEA in the germline V gene. A remark on this clone: Germline and junction disagree at one end, which may indicate a read error.

Assay used: immunoSEQ multiplex PCR; TCRdb lists only in-frame clones, some missing. The table has approximately 110,000 clones, around 87% seen once. This sequence originates from an adult in good health. The chain is built from TRBV29-1 and TRBJ2-3, with TRBD2 identical over 9 bases. The material sequenced was peripheral blood, taken on day 0 of AZD1222 vaccination. The CDR3 sequence is CSVEGGRAVDTQYF. CDR3 DNA sequence: TGCAGCGTGGAAGGCGGGAGGGCCGTAGATACGCAGTATTTT.